A selection of T cell receptor beta chains follows, all from one sample in a study of cytomegalovirus exposure and HLA in healthy donors. Repertoires were generated with immunoSEQ multiplex PCR, while TCRdb's copy carries only in-frame clones and drops some. The sample comprises almost 200,000 clones, about 80% of which are singletons, and about 2.1% rests with the top ten. The sample was PBMCs. These TCRs come from a man under 40 in good health and CMV-seronegative. Both conserved end residues are part of each CDR3. The D gene is left open where the match is weak. Some rows mark clone size as missing; the rest say once, few, many or name a class of expanded clone.

.	TRBV5-6	17	.	TRBJ2-3	CASSLMANQIYTDTQYF	TGTGCCAGCAGCCTTATGGCCAATCAAATATACACAGATACGCAGTATTTT
.	TRBV5-4	15	TRBD1	TRBJ2-5	CASSEGDRGFWTQYF	TGTGCCAGCAGCGAAGGGGACAGGGGGTTTTGGACCCAGTACTTC
.	TRBV5-1	18	TRBD1	TRBJ1-1	CASILSRDSSTMNTEAFF	TGCGCCAGCATTTTGTCCCGGGACAGCTCTACTATGAACACTGAAGCTTTCTTT
.	TRBV28	16	.	TRBJ1-3	CASSFSQGYSGNTIYF	TGTGCCAGCAGTTTTTCTCAGGGTTACTCTGGAAACACCATATATTTT
.	TRBV28	15	TRBD2	TRBJ2-5	CASTGLAGAQETQYF	TGTGCCAGCACTGGGCTAGCGGGAGCCCAAGAGACCCAGTACTTC
.	TRBV4-1	16	TRBD2	TRBJ2-7	CASSQEAGGQNYEQYF	TGCGCCAGCAGCCAAGAAGCGGGGGGACAGAACTACGAGCAGTACTTC
few	TRBV28	15	.	TRBJ2-4	CASSRRVQAKNIQYF	TGTGCCAGCAGCCGCAGGGTCCAAGCCAAAAACATTCAGTACTTC
.	TRBV27	16	TRBD2	TRBJ2-2	CASRTSGSLNTGELFF	TGTGCCAGCAGGACTAGCGGGAGCCTGAACACCGGGGAGCTGTTTTTT
.	TRBV28	16	.	TRBJ2-7	CASSLHTGTSTYEQYF	TGTGCCAGCAGTTTACATACCGGGACAAGTACCTACGAGCAGTACTTC
few	TRBV28	14	.	TRBJ1-3	CASSLGFSGNTIYF	TGTGCCAGCTCCCTGGGCTTCTCTGGAAACACCATATATTTT
.	TRBV29-1	11	.	TRBJ2-3	CSVAGTDTQYF	TGCAGCGTCGCCGGGACAGATACGCAGTATTTT
.	TRBV2	12	.	TRBJ1-1	CASSPMSDEAFF	TGTGCCAGCAGTCCAATGAGTGATGAAGCTTTCTTT
.	TRBV25-1	16	.	TRBJ2-3	CASSEREGGGTDTQYF	TGTGCCAGCAGTGAACGCGAGGGAGGAGGCACAGATACGCAGTATTTT
once	TRBV27	17	.	TRBJ1-1	CASSLSGGRGKNTEAFF	TGTGCCAGCAGTTTATCAGGGGGGAGGGGGAAGAACACTGAAGCTTTCTTT
.	TRBV4-1	15	.	TRBJ2-7	CASSLSGYSSYEQYF	TGCGCCAGCAGCCTTAGCGGTTATAGCTCCTACGAGCAGTACTTC
.	TRBV21-1	16	.	TRBJ1-5	CASSHLRRTPNQPQHF	TGTGCCAGCAGCCACTTAAGGAGGACTCCAAATCAGCCCCAGCATTTT
.	TRBV7-2	15	.	TRBJ2-7	CASSLVGGQGYEQYF	TGTGCCAGCAGCTTAGTAGGTGGGCAGGGCTACGAGCAGTACTTC
few	TRBV9	16	.	TRBJ2-1	CASSVVGDRTYNEQFF	TGTGCCAGCAGCGTAGTCGGAGATCGAACCTACAATGAGCAGTTCTTC
.	TRBV28	18	TRBD2	TRBJ2-5	CASSLGLAGGAWVETQYF	TGTGCCAGCAGTCTGGGACTAGCGGGAGGGGCTTGGGTGGAGACCCAGTACTTC
.	TRBV5-6	16	.	TRBJ2-7	CASSLGNPLSSYEQYF	TGTGCCAGCAGCTTGGGAAACCCACTAAGCTCCTACGAGCAGTACTTC
.	TRBV2	13	TRBD2	TRBJ2-2	CASAVAGYGELFF	TGTGCCAGCGCTGTAGCGGGGTACGGGGAGCTGTTTTTT
.	TRBV19	17	TRBD2	TRBJ2-1	CASSTPSAGGPGNEQFF	TGTGCCAGTAGTACCCCCTCAGCGGGAGGGCCTGGGAATGAGCAGTTCTTC
.	TRBV13	20	TRBD1	TRBJ2-7	CASSSSRWTDRVRGSYEQYF	TGTGCCAGCAGCTCCTCACGGTGGACCGACAGGGTAAGGGGGTCCTACGAGCAGTACTTC
.	TRBV5-1	15	.	TRBJ1-2	CASSLGGNANYGYTF	TGCGCCAGCAGCTTGGGCGGAAACGCTAACTATGGCTACACCTTC
.	TRBV25-1	15	TRBD1	TRBJ2-7	CASSEFGRGHIEQYF	TGTGCCAGCAGTGAATTCGGCAGGGGGCACATCGAGCAGTACTTC
.	TRBV5-6	14	.	TRBJ1-1	CASSLNRRNTEAFF	TGTGCCAGCAGCTTGAACAGGAGGAACACTGAAGCTTTCTTT
once	TRBV7-9	14	TRBD2	TRBJ2-1	CASSLVGTSNEQFF	TGTGCCAGCAGCTTAGTAGGGACTAGCAATGAGCAGTTCTTC
.	TRBV5-4	17	TRBD2	TRBJ2-3	CASSPGPSGGEPDTQYF	TGTGCCAGCAGCCCCGGCCCTAGCGGAGGTGAGCCAGATACGCAGTATTTT
.	TRBV10-3	12	.	TRBJ2-5	CAIRQEQETQYF	TGTGCCATTAGACAAGAACAAGAGACCCAGTACTTC
.	TRBV28	13	.	TRBJ1-2	CASSLRQRYGYTF	TGTGCCAGCAGTTTACGACAGAGATATGGCTACACCTTC
.	TRBV9	15	TRBD1	TRBJ2-7	CASSVGQGLSYEQYF	TGTGCCAGCAGCGTCGGACAGGGCTTATCCTACGAGCAGTACTTC
.	TRBV28	13	TRBD2	TRBJ2-7	CASTWGGGYEQYF	TGTGCCAGCACCTGGGGGGGAGGATACGAGCAGTACTTC
few	TRBV19	14	.	TRBJ2-7	CASSINQGFYEQYF	TGTGCCAGTAGTATAAACCAGGGATTCTACGAGCAGTACTTC
.	TRBV28	17	TRBD2	TRBJ2-7	CASSLPEREGLWYEQYF	TGTGCCAGCAGTTTACCGGAGCGGGAGGGCCTTTGGTACGAGCAGTACTTC
once	TRBV5-1	15	TRBD1	TRBJ2-2	CASARDRANTGELFF	TGCGCCAGCGCCCGGGACAGGGCGAACACCGGGGAGCTGTTTTTT
.	TRBV7-9	15	TRBD1	TRBJ2-7	CASNTQGPRPYEQYF	TGTGCCAGCAACACACAGGGGCCCCGCCCCTACGAGCAGTACTTC
.	TRBV5-1	13	.	TRBJ2-7	CASSRIGTYEQYF	TGCGCCAGCAGCCGTATCGGGACCTACGAGCAGTACTTC
.	TRBV5-6	19	TRBD2	TRBJ2-5	CASSPSGTSGGRYQETQYF	TGTGCCAGCAGCCCTAGTGGGACTAGCGGGGGGCGGTACCAAGAGACCCAGTACTTC
once	TRBV2	15	.	TRBJ2-6	CASSGRDTRANVLTF	TGTGCCAGCAGCGGCCGGGACACCCGGGCCAACGTCCTGACTTTC
.	TRBV29-1	14	.	TRBJ2-1	CSSPRAGPYNEQFF	TGCAGCTCCCCGCGGGCAGGACCTTACAATGAGCAGTTCTTC
few	TRBV29-1	13	.	TRBJ1-1	CSVDGRGADEAFF	TGCAGCGTTGATGGCAGGGGAGCCGATGAAGCTTTCTTT
few	TRBV7-3	13	.	TRBJ2-1	CASSPRGYNEQFF	TGTGCCAGCAGCCCCAGGGGCTACAATGAGCAGTTCTTC
.	TRBV6-4	17	.	TRBJ2-3	CASSDGRDGHFTDTQYF	TGTGCCAGCAGTGACGGGCGGGACGGACATTTCACAGATACGCAGTATTTT
.	TRBV27	14	TRBD1	TRBJ1-2	CASRPGQGAYGYTF	TGTGCCAGCAGACCGGGACAGGGGGCTTATGGCTACACCTTC
.	TRBV29-1	16	TRBD2	TRBJ2-1	CSVEGASGRDYQEQFF	TGCAGCGTTGAAGGGGCTAGCGGGAGGGATTACCAGGAGCAGTTCTTC
.	TRBV29-1	14	.	TRBJ2-3	CSVDDRGSGDTQYF	TGCAGCGTAGACGACAGAGGCAGTGGCGATACGCAGTATTTT
.	TRBV5-1	16	.	TRBJ2-7	CASSLGGTRYGYEQYF	TGCGCCAGCAGCTTGGGGGGGACTCGCTACGGGTACGAGCAGTACTTC
.	TRBV10-2	14	.	TRBJ1-2	CASSESPDRYGYTF	TGCGCCAGCAGTGAGTCCCCAGACAGATATGGCTACACCTTC